A single sample gave rise to the 11 T cell receptor beta chains below, sequenced in a study of regulatory T cells in long-lasting Graves disease (dated by TCRdb to the early 2020s). Libraries were made using multiplex PCR. The listed sequencing device is Illumina HiSeq 4000. To build TCR beta libraries, CDR3 regions were amplified by Arm-PCR using iRepertoire HTBI primers. In TCRdb, the public reads were trimmed at Q25 with fastp and aligned with MiXCR, with productive beta chains retained. One record per CDR3 amino acid sequence lists the most common genes and DNA. This sample gives 700,000 or so distinct CDR3 sequences in total; around 30% of them show up just once. About 40% of the sample goes to the ten largest clones. Reading the label with the study, this specimen's time point is: persistent/refractory GD, antithyroid drugs over 5 years with positive TRAb. RNA was extracted from PBMCs in TRIzol for both TCR sequencing and RNA sequencing.

Source: peripheral blood mononuclear cells (PBMCs), taken when the disease was refractory, from a patient treated with antithyroid drugs. These receptor sequences come from a female donor with Graves disease.

This clonotype was seen a handful of times. The J gene is TRBJ1-1, the V gene TRBV25-1; the match to TRBD1 covers 8 bases. Germline values: CDR1 MGHDK, CDR2 SYGVNS. Trimming took 1 base from V and 0 from J; bases not matched to a gene: 16. This CDR3 is built from 20 residues. The CDR3 region is CASSELGQVNPGMVNTEAFF. DNA for the CDR3: TGTGCCAGCAGTGAATTGGGACAGGTAAATCCAGGAATGGTGAACACTGAAGCTTTCTTT.

This clonotype was observed many times. This chain connects TRBV5-1 to TRBJ1-6; TRBD1 might be the D (5 bases). This CDR3 region has 15 residues. In germline, CDR1 is SGHRS, CDR2 YFSETQ. V was clipped by 0 bases and J by 6 bases, with 10 bases between them. CDR3 sequence reads: CASSLVAGSNSPLHF. CDR3 bases: TGCGCCAGCAGCTTGGTGGCAGGGAGTAATTCACCCCTCCACTTT.

Worth noting for this clonotype: A much larger clone lies a single base off, so this may be a read error. The chain employs TRBV2 and TRBJ2-7; D may be TRBD2 (5 bases). The length of the CDR3 is 15 residues. V was pared by 5 bases and J by 1 base, with 15 bases between. Per the germline V gene, CDR1 is SNHLY and CDR2 is FYNNEI. The CDR3 sequence: CASSYKRGASYEQYF. CDR3 coding DNA: TGTGCCAGCAGTTACAAACGGGGAGCTTCCTACGAGCAGTACTTC.

The rearrangement joins TRBV13 to TRBJ1-6, with 7 positions matching TRBD1. Germline V gene sequence: CDR1 PRHDT, CDR2 FYEKMQ (reference sequence). After removal of 5 bases from V and 14 bases from J, the junction contained 12 bases not matched to a gene. The CDR3 is 14 amino acids. In nucleotides, the CDR3 is TGTGCCAGCAGCCCCGGGACAGCGTCGGGAGCCCTCCACTTT. Its protein is CASSPGTASGALHF.

The table lists this clonotype with many counts. The chain combines TRBV12-3 or TRBV12-4 with TRBJ1-5; 8 bases are shared with TRBD1. V was pared by 5 bases and J by 1 base, with 7 bases of the junction left unmatched. The CDR3 length is 16 residues. The CDR3 here is CASSQRGQVSNQPQHF. The CDR3 DNA reads TGTGCCAGCAGTCAAAGGGGACAGGTCAGCAATCAGCCCCAGCATTTT.

This chain connects TRBV5-1 to TRBJ2-1; D may correspond to TRBD1 or TRBD2 (5 bases each). The length of the CDR3 is 12 residues. Germline loops: CDR1 SGHRS, CDR2 YFSETQ. Deletions cut 7 bases from V and 5 bases from J, with 10 bases between. CDR3 loop: CASRDVHNEQFF. DNA for the CDR3: TGCGCCAGCCGGGACGTTCACAATGAGCAGTTCTTC.

This chain uses TRBV2 with TRBJ2-3, with D perhaps TRBD2 (5 bases). The CDR3 consists of 13 residues. Germline V CDR1 and CDR2: SNHLY, FYNNEI. The V end was cut by 6 bases, the J end by 6 bases, with 13 bases between. For the CDR3, the DNA is TGTGCCAGCAGAGGACCCCGCGGGGATACGCAGTATTTT. Protein: CASRGPRGDTQYF.

V usage is TRBV3-1 and J usage is TRBJ1-2; 7 nucleotides agree with TRBD1. V trimming: 1 base; J trimming: 2 bases; junction bases outside the gene matches: 4. The CDR3 runs to 15 residues. CDR1 and CDR2 (germline): LGHDT, YNNKEL (reference sequence). The CDR3 loop reads CASSQGTGQNYGYTF. As DNA, the CDR3 is TGTGCCAGCAGCCAAGGGACAGGCCAAAACTATGGCTACACCTTC.

This clonotype has only a few counts. CDR3 residues: CSAQGPAGPDTQYF. CDR3 DNA sequence: TGCAGTGCCCAGGGTCCGGCGGGCCCAGATACGCAGTATTTT. The chain has TRBV20-1 and TRBJ2-3; D is perhaps TRBD1 or TRBD2 (5 bases each). V lost 6 bases to trimming and J lost 4 bases, with 17 bases between them. The CDR3 covers 14 residues. The germline V gene encodes CDR1 DFQATT and CDR2 SNEGSKA (reference sequence).

This chain joins TRBV7-2 and TRBJ2-7, with TRBD2 as a possible D gene (5 bases). The CDR3 runs to 14 residues. Looked up from germline, CDR1 is SGHTA and CDR2 is FQGNSA. The V end was cut by 5 bases, the J end by 6 bases, with 17 bases between. CDR3 sequence (DNA): TGTGCCAGCAGCCCCCTAACCGAAGAGGGCGAGCAGTACTTC. Residues: CASSPLTEEGEQYF.

This clonotype has ten or more counts. This chain connects TRBV28 to TRBJ1-1, with 8 nucleotides matching TRBD1. Trimming removed 3 bases from V and 1 base from J; junction bases left unmatched: 4. The length of the CDR3 is 15 residues. Germline V gene lookup returns CDR1 MDHEN and CDR2 SYDVKM. The CDR3, as DNA: TGTGCCAGCAGTTTGGACAGGGAGTGGAACACTGAAGCTTTCTTT. Its translation is CASSLDREWNTEAFF.